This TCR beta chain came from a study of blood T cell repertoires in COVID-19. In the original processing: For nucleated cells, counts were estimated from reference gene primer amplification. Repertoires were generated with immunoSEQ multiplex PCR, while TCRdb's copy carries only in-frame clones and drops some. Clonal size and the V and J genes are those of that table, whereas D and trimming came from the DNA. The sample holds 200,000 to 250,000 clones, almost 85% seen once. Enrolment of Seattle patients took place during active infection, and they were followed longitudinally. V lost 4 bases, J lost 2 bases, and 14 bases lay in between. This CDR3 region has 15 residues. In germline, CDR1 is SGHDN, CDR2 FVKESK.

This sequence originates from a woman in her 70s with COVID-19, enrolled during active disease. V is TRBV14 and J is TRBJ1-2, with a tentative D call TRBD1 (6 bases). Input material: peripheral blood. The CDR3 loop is CASSRSTGYNYGYTF. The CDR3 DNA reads TGTGCCAGCAGCCGGTCCACAGGGTACAACTATGGCTACACCTTC. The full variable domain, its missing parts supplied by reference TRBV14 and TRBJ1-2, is EAGVTQFPSHSVIEKGQTVTLRCDPISGHDNLYWYRRVMGKEIKFLLHFVKESKQDESGMPNNRFLAERTGGTYSTLKVQPAELEDSGVYFCASSRSTGYNYGYTFGSGTRLTVV.